The 18 T cell receptor beta chains presented below share a single source sample, sequenced in a study of Graves' ophthalmopathy and Graves' hyperthyroidism. CDR3 regions of TCR beta were amplified from RNA transcripts. HTBI primers primed a first-round RT-PCR, and a second-round multiplex PCR followed. TCRdb reprocessed the multiplex PCR reads via MiXCR and lists one record per CDR3 protein. This sample has 560,000 or so distinct CDR3 sequences, with under 40% found just once. What was sequenced was peripheral blood or thyroid tissue (not recorded which). These receptors were taken from an adult man with Graves' hyperthyroidism.

The table lists this clonotype with many counts. The rearrangement joins TRBV19 to TRBJ1-1; D remains unclear. The CDR3 contains 11 residues. Between the trimmed V and J ends, which lost 5 bases and 7 bases, there was a span of 8 bases. Looked up from germline, CDR1 is LNHDA and CDR2 is SQIVND (reference sequence). CDR3 DNA sequence: TGTGCCAGTAGTCTAAGGAGTGAAGCTTTCTTT. Translating it yields CASSLRSEAFF.

Note on this clonotype: This is likely a read error, given that the CDR3 carries no conserved phenylalanine or tryptophan at its end. It is unclear where the CDR3 begins or ends on the DNA, so no DNA is shown, and the CDR3 is as TCRdb lists it. This chain uses TRBV7-9 with TRBJ2-6. The CDR3 is 9 amino acids in total, end residues counted. The germline gives CDR1 SEHNR, CDR2 FQNEAQ (reference sequence). The chain's CDR3 is CASSDLGTS.

The chain has TRBV19 and TRBJ2-2; 8 positions match TRBD1. Trimming at V came to 4 bases and at J to 5 bases, leaving 6 bases not matched to a gene. CDR1 is LNHDA, CDR2 SQIVND, per germline (reference sequence). The CDR3 runs 15 residues. The CDR3 DNA is TGTGCCAGTAGTACCGGACAGGGAGCTACCGGGGAGCTGTTTTTT. It is translated as CASSTGQGATGELFF. Complete variable domain (other parts from reference TRBV19 and TRBJ2-2): DGGITQSPKYLFRKEGQNVTLSCEQNLNHDAMYWYRQDPGQGLRLIYYSQIVNDFQKGDIAEGYSVSREKKESFPLTVTSAQKNPTAFYLCASSTGQGATGELFFGEGSRLTVL.

Regarding this clonotype: This could be a read error, since a much larger clone is one nucleotide away. The V and J genes are TRBV7-8 and TRBJ1-3, with TRBD1 as a possible D gene (6 bases). Germline CDR1 reads SGHVS; CDR2 reads FQNEAQ. Trimming shortened V by 5 bases and J by 7 bases, and 18 bases separated the two germline ends. This CDR3 has 15 amino acids. As DNA, the CDR3 is TGTGCCAGCAGCCAATCATTGGGGGCTAGTAACACCATATATTTT. Encoded protein: CASSQSLGASNTIYF.

This clonotype was observed at least ten times. This chain uses TRBV12-3 or TRBV12-4 with TRBJ1-2; a possible D gene is TRBD1 (6 bases). The CDR3 is made up of 14 amino acids. V was clipped by 10 bases and J by 4 bases, with 19 bases between them. CDR3 in amino acids: CATTYRDTGYGYTF. CDR3 DNA sequence: TGTGCCACCACGTACCGGGACACGGGCTATGGCTACACCTTC.

This clonotype came up many times. The rearrangement links TRBV20-1 to TRBJ2-7; D ambiguous. CDR1 DFQATT and CDR2 SNEGSKA come from the germline V gene (reference sequence). This CDR3 region has 13 residues. V was pared by 4 bases and J by 2 bases, with 12 bases between. The CDR3, as DNA: TGCAGTGCTAACCGACTGGTTCCCTACGAGCAGTACTTC. This codes for CSANRLVPYEQYF.

The chain couples TRBV24-1 to TRBJ2-7; TRBD1 is a possible D gene (6 bases). The V gene lost 6 bases and the J gene lost 2 bases, with 10 bases spanning the gap. CDR3 length: 13 residues. CDR1 KGHDR and CDR2 SFDVKD come from the germline V gene. CDR3 amino acids: CATSPGHTYEQYF. The CDR3, as DNA: TGTGCCACCAGTCCGGGACATACCTACGAGCAGTACTTC.

This clonotype was seen ten or more times. V usage is TRBV25-1 and J usage is TRBJ1-5; possibly TRBD1 for D (5 bases). Germline V gene data show CDR1 as MGHDK and CDR2 as SYGVNS. Trimming shortened V by 3 bases and J by 3 bases, and 9 bases separated the two germline ends. This CDR3 is 14 amino acids long. CDR3 DNA: TGTGCCAGCAGTGACGGGGGTTCCAATCAGCCCCAGCATTTT. Protein sequence: CASSDGGSNQPQHF.

V gene TRBV10-3 combines with J gene TRBJ2-7; TRBD2 matches 8 bases. The J call is doubtful: the DNA matches TRBJ2-1 better. Germline-derived CDR1 and CDR2 are ENHRY and SYGVKD. The CDR3 totals 13 residues. CDR3 DNA: TGTGCCATCTCCGGACTAGCTCTCGGTGAGCAGTTCTTC. The encoded protein is CAISGLALGEQFF.

This clonotype was seen a handful of times. Here the CDR3 reads CASKGQGGTDTQYF. Here the CDR3 DNA reads TGTGCCTCGAAGGGACAGGGGGGCACAGATACGCAGTATTTT. V and J are TRBV10-3 and TRBJ2-3; TRBD1 matches 11 bases. There are 14 residues in the CDR3. Germline CDR1 and CDR2: ENHRY and SYGVKD. With 11 bases clipped from V and 1 base from J, the junction kept 5 bases outside the gene matches.

For this clonotype: Mismatch with germline at one junction end may stem from a read error. The chain couples TRBV7-3 to TRBJ2-2; D could derive from TRBD1 or TRBD2 (7 bases each). The CDR3 has 14 residues. Per the germline V gene, CDR1 is SGHTA and CDR2 is FQGTGA. Here the CDR3 DNA reads TGTGCCAGCAGCTTAACAGGGGGCGCGGGGGAGCCGTTTTTT. Protein sequence: CASSLTGGAGEPFF.

This clonotype was recorded at least ten times. V gene TRBV5-1 combines with J gene TRBJ1-2; D is undetermined. The germline gives CDR1 SGHRS, CDR2 YFSETQ. The CDR3 sequence is 15 residues long. V lost 0 bases, J lost 1 base, and 10 bases lay in between. This CDR3 is CASSLDPALNYGYTF. CDR3 sequence (DNA): TGCGCCAGCAGCTTGGACCCCGCTCTTAACTATGGCTACACCTTC.

This clonotype was detected many times. The rearrangement links TRBV12-3 or TRBV12-4 to TRBJ1-5, with D possibly TRBD1 on 6 matching bases. The V gene lost 5 bases and the J gene lost 0 bases, with 20 bases spanning the gap. This CDR3 contains 18 residues. The CDR3 here is CASSQHGQSDPSNQPQHF. In DNA, the CDR3 is TGTGCCAGCAGTCAACACGGACAGTCCGACCCTAGCAATCAGCCCCAGCATTTT.

In the case of this clonotype: A much more abundant neighbour one base away suggests this may be a read error. The chain has TRBV20-1 and TRBJ1-2, with TRBD1 matching over 7 bases. Germline V CDR1 and CDR2: DFQATT, SNEGSKA (reference sequence). The trim removed 3 bases at V and 8 bases at J, leaving 12 bases unmatched. The CDR3 consists of 14 residues. CDR3 DNA sequence: TGCAGTGCTAGTGATGTGACAGGGAATTGGGGCTACACCTTC. It yields the protein CSASDVTGNWGYTF.

With regard to this clonotype: Sequence at one end of the junction differs from germline and may be a read error. V is TRBV6-5 and J is TRBJ1-5; the D gene is possibly TRBD1 (6 bases). This CDR3 region has 15 residues. The germline V gene has CDR1 MNHEY and CDR2 SVGAGI. CDR3 protein: CASSLYGGRSSQLRF. CDR3 sequence (DNA): TGTGCCAGCAGTTTATATGGGGGGCGGTCGTCGCAATTGCGTTTT.

On this clonotype itself: A much larger clone lies a single base off, so this may be a read error. The final CDR3 position lacks the conserved phenylalanine or tryptophan, pointing to a likely read error. The chain recombines TRBV10-3 with TRBJ2-2; 10 bases map to TRBD2. V gave up 6 bases and J gave up 5 bases; unmatched junction bases: 9. The CDR3 is made up of 16 amino acids. Per the germline V gene, CDR1 is ENHRY and CDR2 is SYGVKD. The CDR3 region has the DNA TGTGCCATCAGACTTTTAGCGGGAGGCGCGACCGGGGAGCTGTTTCTT. Protein sequence: CAIRLLAGGATGELFL.

This clonotype has a count of ten or more. The gene calls are TRBV5-1 and TRBJ1-2; D is possibly TRBD1 (6 bases). The V end lost 1 base, the J end lost 3 bases, and 13 bases lay between the germline ends. The CDR3 has 15 residues. Germline lookup yields CDR1 SGHRS and CDR2 YFSETQ. CDR3 nucleotide sequence: TGCGCCAGCAGCTTGTCAGGGGCCACCGACTATGGCTACACCTTC. Protein sequence: CASSLSGATDYGYTF. The full variable domain, rest sourced from reference TRBV5-1 and TRBJ1-2, is KAGVTQTPRYLIKTRGQQVTLSCSPISGHRSVSWYQQTPGQGLQFLFEYFSETQRNKGNFPGRFSGRQFSNSRSEMNVSTLELGDSALYLCASSLSGATDYGYTFGSGTRLTVV.

The chain has TRBV9 and TRBJ2-3; D is unclear. CDR3 length equals 14 residues. Trimming shortened V by 7 bases and J by 0 bases, and 12 bases separated the two germline ends. From germline, CDR1 is SGDLS and CDR2 YYNGEE. The CDR3 here is CASGRTSSTDTQYF. CDR3 coding DNA: TGTGCCAGCGGGCGAACGTCTAGCACAGATACGCAGTATTTT.